Below, 5 T cell receptor beta chains from the same sample are listed, as sequenced in a study of blood T cell repertoires in COVID-19. Some clones are missing from TCRdb's copy, which holds only in-frame ones; the method was immunoSEQ multiplex PCR. The sample carries about 320,000 clones, approximately 89% recorded once. Sequencing input: peripheral blood. These receptors were obtained from a woman in her 30s with COVID-19, enrolled during active disease.

This sequence joins TRBV19 and TRBJ1-4; D is ambiguous. CDR1 LNHDA and CDR2 SQIVND come from the germline V gene (reference sequence). Trimming removed 5 bases from V and 4 bases from J, with 14 bases in between. This CDR3 contains 15 residues. DNA of the CDR3: TGTGCCAGTAGTGGAGGGCGCCCAAGTAATGAAAAACTGTTTTTT. Its translation is CASSGGRPSNEKLFF.

The rearrangement joins TRBV27 to TRBJ2-7; D gene unclear. The CDR3 has 13 residues. From germline, CDR1 is MNHEY and CDR2 SMNVEV (reference sequence). V lost 3 bases and J 3 bases, leaving 9 bases between the germline ends. The CDR3 is CASSFTEGYEQYF. CDR3 bases: TGTGCCAGCAGTTTCACAGAAGGCTACGAGCAGTACTTC.

The V gene is TRBV4-1, the J gene TRBJ2-7; 7 bases align to TRBD1. CDR3 length: 16 amino acids. In germline, CDR1 is MGHRA, CDR2 YSYEKL. With 2 bases clipped from V and 0 bases from J, the junction kept 7 bases outside the gene matches. This CDR3 is CASSQSETGFSYEQYF. The CDR3 nucleotides read TGCGCCAGCAGCCAAAGTGAGACAGGGTTCTCCTACGAGCAGTACTTC.

The chain has TRBV18 and TRBJ1-1; D call uncertain. V was clipped by 2 bases and J by 0 bases, with 10 bases between them. The CDR3 is made up of 15 amino acids. The V gene's germline CDR1 is KGHSH and CDR2 LQKENI. The CDR3 is CASSPAPGLNTEAFF. CDR3 bases: TGTGCCAGCTCACCAGCGCCGGGTTTGAACACTGAAGCTTTCTTT.

This rearrangement joins TRBV5-1 to TRBJ2-7; TRBD1 matches 7 bases. The CDR3 consists of 15 residues. Trimming took 3 bases from V and 3 from J; bases not matched to a gene: 9. Germline V CDR1 and CDR2: SGHRS, YFSETQ. CDR3 sequence: CASSSFPGGDYEQYF. CDR3 sequence (DNA): TGCGCCAGCAGCTCTTTTCCAGGGGGTGACTACGAGCAGTACTTC.